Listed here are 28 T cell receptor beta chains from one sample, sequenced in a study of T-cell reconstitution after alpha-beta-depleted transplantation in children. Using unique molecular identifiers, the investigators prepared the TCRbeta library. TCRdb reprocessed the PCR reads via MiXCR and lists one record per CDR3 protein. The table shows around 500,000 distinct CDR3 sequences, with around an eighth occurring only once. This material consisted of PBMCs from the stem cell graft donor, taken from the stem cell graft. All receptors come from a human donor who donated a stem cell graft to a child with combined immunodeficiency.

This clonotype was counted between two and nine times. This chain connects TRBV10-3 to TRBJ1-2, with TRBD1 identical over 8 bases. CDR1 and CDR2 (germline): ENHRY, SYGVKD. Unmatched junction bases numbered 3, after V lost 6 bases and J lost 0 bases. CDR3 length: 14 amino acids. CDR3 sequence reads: CAIRSDRANYGYTF. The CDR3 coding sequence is TGTGCCATCAGATCGGACAGGGCTAACTATGGCTACACCTTC.

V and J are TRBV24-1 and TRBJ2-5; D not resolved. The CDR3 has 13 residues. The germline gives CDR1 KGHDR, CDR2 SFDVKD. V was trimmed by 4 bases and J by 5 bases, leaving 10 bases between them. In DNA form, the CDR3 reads TGTGCCACCAGTGACCCTAATCGGGAGACCCAGTACTTC. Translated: CATSDPNRETQYF.

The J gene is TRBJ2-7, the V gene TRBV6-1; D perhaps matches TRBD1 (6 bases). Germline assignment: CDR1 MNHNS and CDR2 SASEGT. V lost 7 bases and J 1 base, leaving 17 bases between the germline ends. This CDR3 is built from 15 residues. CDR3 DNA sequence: TGTGCCAGCACCGGGGTGAGGGGGTTATCCTACGAGCAGTACTTC. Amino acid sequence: CASTGVRGLSYEQYF.

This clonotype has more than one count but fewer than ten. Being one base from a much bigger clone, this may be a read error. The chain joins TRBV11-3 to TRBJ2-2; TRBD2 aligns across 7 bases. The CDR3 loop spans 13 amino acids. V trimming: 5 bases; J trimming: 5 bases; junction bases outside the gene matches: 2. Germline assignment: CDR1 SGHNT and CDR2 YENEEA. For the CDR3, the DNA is TGTGCCAGCAGCACCGGGGGGACCGGGGAGCTGTTTTTT. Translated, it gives CASSTGGTGELFF.

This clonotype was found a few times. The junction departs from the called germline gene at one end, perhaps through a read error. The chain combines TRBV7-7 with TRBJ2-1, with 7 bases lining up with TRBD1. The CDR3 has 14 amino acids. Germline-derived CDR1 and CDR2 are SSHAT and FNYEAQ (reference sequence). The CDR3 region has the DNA TGTGCTAGCAGCTTAGCCCAGGGGGACAATGAGCAGTTCTTC. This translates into CASSLAQGDNEQFF.

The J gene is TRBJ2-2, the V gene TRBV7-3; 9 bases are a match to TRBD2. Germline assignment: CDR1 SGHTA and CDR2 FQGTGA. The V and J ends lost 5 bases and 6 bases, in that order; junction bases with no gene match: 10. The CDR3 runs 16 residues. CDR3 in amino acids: CASSPTAGGLSGELFF. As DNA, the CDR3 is TGTGCCAGCAGCCCCACCGCGGGGGGGCTCTCCGGGGAGCTGTTTTTT.

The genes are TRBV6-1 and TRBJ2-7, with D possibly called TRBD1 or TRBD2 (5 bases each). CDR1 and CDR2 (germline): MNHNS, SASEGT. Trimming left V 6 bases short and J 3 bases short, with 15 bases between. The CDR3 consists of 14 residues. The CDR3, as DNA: TGTGCCAGCAGGAACCTGGGACCAAGCTACGAGCAGTACTTC. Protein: CASRNLGPSYEQYF.

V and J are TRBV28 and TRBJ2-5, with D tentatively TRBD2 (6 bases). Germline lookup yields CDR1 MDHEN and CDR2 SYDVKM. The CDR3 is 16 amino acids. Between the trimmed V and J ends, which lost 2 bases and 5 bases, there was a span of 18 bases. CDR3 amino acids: CASSLLPGEMEETQYF. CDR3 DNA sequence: TGTGCCAGCAGTTTACTTCCGGGGGAGATGGAGGAGACCCAGTACTTC.

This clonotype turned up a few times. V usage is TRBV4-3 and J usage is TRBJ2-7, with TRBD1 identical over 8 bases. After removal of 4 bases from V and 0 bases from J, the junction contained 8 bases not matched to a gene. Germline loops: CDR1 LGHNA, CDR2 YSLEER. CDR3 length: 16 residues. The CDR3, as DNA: TGCGCCAGCAGCCGAGACAGGGGCCTAAGCTCCTACGAGCAGTACTTC. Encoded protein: CASSRDRGLSSYEQYF.

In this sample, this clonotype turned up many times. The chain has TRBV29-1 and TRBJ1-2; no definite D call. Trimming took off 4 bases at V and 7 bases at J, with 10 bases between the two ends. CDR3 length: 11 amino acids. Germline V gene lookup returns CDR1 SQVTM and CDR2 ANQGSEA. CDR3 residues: CSVAPGSGYTF. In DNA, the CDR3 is TGCAGCGTTGCCCCGGGGAGTGGCTACACCTTC.

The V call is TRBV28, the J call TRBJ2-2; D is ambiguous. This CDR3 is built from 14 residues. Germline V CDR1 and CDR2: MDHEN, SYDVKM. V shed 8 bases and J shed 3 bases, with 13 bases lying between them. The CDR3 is CASLRAPDTGELFF. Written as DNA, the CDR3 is TGTGCCAGCCTACGAGCGCCGGACACCGGGGAGCTGTTTTTT.

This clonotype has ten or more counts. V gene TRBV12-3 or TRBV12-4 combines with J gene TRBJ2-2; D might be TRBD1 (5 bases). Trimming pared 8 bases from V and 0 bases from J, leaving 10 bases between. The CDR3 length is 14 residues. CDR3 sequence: CASRKTANTGELFF. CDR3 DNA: TGTGCCAGCCGGAAGACAGCGAACACCGGGGAGCTGTTTTTT.

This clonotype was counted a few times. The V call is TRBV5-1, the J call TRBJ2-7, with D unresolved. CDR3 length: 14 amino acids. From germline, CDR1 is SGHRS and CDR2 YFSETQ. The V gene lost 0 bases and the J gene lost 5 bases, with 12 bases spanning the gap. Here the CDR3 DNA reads TGCGCCAGCAGCTTGGAACTCCCGCCCCACGAGCAGTACTTC. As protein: CASSLELPPHEQYF.

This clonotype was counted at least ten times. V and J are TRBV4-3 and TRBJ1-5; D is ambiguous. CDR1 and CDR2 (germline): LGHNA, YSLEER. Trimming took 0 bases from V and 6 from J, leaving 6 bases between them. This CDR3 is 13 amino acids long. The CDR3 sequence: CASSQDLLQPQHF. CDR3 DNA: TGCGCCAGCAGCCAAGATCTCCTTCAGCCCCAGCATTTT.

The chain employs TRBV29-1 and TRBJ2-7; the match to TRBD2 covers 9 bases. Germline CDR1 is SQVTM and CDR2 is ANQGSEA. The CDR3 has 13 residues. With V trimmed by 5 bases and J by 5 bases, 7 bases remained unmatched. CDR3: CSVTAGGRDEQYF. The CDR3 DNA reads TGCAGCGTTACCGCGGGGGGGCGGGACGAGCAGTACTTC.

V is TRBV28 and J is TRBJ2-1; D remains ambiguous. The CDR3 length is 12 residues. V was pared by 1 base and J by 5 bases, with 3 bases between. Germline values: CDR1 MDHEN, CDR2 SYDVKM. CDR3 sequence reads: CASSLSNNEQFF. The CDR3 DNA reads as TGTGCCAGCAGTTTATCCAACAATGAGCAGTTCTTC. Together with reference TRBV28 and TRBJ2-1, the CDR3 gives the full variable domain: DVKVTQSSRYLVKRTGEKVFLECVQDMDHENMFWYRQDPGLGLRLIYFSYDVKMKEKGDIPEGYSVSREKKERFSLILESASTNQTSMYLCASSLSNNEQFFGPGTRLTVL.

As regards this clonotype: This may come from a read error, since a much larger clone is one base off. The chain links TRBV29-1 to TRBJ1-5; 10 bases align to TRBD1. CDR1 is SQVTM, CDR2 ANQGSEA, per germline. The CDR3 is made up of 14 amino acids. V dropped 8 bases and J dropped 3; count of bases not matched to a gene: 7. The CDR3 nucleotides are TGCAGCTTTGGGACAGGGGAAAACAATCAGCCCCAGCATTTT. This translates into CSFGTGENNQPQHF.

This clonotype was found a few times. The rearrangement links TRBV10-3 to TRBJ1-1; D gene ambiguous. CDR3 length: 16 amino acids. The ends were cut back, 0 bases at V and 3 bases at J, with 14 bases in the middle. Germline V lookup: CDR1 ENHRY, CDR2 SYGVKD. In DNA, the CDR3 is TGTGCCATCAGTGAGTCGCGGCGGGCTTGGTACACTGAAGCTTTCTTT. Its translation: CAISESRRAWYTEAFF.

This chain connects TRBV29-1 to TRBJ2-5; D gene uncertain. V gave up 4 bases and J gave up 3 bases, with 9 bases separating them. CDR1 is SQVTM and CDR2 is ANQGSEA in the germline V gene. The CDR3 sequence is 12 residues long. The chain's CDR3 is CSVGDPEETQYF. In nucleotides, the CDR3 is TGCAGCGTTGGGGATCCCGAAGAGACCCAGTACTTC.

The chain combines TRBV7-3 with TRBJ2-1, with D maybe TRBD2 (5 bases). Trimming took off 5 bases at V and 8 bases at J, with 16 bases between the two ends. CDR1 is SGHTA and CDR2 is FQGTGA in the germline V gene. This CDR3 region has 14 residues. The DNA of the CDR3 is TGTGCCAGCAGCCAACTAGTTTTGGCGGATGAGCAGTTCTTC. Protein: CASSQLVLADEQFF.

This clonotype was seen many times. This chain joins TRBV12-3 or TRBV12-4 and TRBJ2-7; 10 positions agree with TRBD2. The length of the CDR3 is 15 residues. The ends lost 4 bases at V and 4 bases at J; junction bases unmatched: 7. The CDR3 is CASSSSSGRWYEQYF. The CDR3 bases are TGTGCCAGCAGTTCCTCTAGCGGGAGATGGTACGAGCAGTACTTC.

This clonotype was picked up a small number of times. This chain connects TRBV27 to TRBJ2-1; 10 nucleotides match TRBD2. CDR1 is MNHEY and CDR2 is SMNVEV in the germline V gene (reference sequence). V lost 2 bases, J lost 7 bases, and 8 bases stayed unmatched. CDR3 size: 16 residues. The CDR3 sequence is CASSLLAGALGNEQFF. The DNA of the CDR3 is TGTGCCAGCAGTTTACTAGCGGGGGCCCTGGGGAATGAGCAGTTCTTC.

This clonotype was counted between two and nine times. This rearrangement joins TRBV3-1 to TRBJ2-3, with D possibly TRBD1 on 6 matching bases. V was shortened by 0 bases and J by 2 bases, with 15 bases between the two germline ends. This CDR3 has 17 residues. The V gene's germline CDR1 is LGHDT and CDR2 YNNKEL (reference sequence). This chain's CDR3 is CASSQDRTGTLTDTQYF. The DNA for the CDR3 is TGTGCCAGCAGCCAAGATAGAACAGGGACACTCACAGATACGCAGTATTTT.

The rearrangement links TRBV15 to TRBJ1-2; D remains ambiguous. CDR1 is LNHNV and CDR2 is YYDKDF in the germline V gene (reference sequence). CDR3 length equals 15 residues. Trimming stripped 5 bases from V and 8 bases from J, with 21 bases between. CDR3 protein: CATSLSGNPLGGYTF. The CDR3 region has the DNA TGTGCCACCAGCCTCTCTGGGAATCCCTTGGGGGGCTACACCTTC.

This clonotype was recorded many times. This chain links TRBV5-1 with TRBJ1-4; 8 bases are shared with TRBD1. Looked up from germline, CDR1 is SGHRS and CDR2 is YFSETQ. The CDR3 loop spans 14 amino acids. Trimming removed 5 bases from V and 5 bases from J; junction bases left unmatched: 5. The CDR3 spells CASRPDRDNEKLFF. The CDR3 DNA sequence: TGCGCCAGCAGACCGGACAGGGACAATGAAAAACTGTTTTTT.

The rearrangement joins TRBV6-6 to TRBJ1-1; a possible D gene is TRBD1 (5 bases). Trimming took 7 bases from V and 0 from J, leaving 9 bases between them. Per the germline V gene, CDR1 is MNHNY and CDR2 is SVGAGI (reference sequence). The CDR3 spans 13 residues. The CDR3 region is CASIRQLNTEAFF. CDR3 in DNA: TGTGCCAGCATTCGACAGCTGAACACTGAAGCTTTCTTT.

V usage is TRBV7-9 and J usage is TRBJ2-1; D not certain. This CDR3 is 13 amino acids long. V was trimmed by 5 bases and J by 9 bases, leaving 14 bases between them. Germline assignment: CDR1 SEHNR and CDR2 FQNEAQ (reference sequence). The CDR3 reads CASSRTGDGEQFF. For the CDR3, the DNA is TGTGCCAGCAGCCGTACCGGAGACGGTGAGCAGTTCTTC.

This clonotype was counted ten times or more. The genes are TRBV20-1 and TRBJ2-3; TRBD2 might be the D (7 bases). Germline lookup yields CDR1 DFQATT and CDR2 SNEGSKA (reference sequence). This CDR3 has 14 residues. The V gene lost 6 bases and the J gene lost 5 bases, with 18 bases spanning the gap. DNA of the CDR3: TGCAGTGCGCTTGGGGGCGGGGGCCAAGATACGCAGTATTTT. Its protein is CSALGGGGQDTQYF.